The T cell receptor (beta chain) under discussion was sequenced for a study of OX40 agonist ivuxolimab in advanced cancers. The overall study: The drug used for patients, ivuxolimab, was an agonistic anti-OX40 (CD134) antibody. Hepatocellular carcinoma, melanoma, renal cell or head and neck cancer occurred in dose-escalation patients.

This clone occurred once. Its antigen is not identified. A junction boundary mismatches the germline segment, possibly from a read error. Regarding the study as a whole: Clonal expansion was seen in CD4+ and CD8+ blood T cells by week 6 at 0.1 to 3.0 mg/kg. Also present in some nonresponders was a low level of normalized T-cell clonal expansion.

The CDR3 is 11 amino acids. The V gene's germline CDR1 is LGHNT and CDR2 FRNRAP. The method was immunoSEQ multiplex PCR; TCRdb's version includes in-frame clones alone and lacks a portion of them. Of some 19,000 clones detected, 87% appear once; the ten largest clones hold roughly 15%. This TCR was sampled from an adult with an advanced solid tumor such as melanoma, head and neck, liver or kidney cancer. The chain combines TRBV12-5 with TRBJ2-1; D not resolved. Material: CD4+ or CD8+ T cells sorted from blood, obtained in a trial of the OX40 agonist ivuxolimab. The CDR3 nucleotides are TGTGCTAGTGGTTTGGTAAGGGTTCGGATCTTC. Protein product: CASGLVRVRIF.